The sequence of this TCR beta chain was determined in a study of control samples from healthy donors and cancer patients. The CDR3 has 14 residues. Trimming removed 3 bases from V and 4 bases from J, with 10 bases in between. The germline gives CDR1 LNHDA, CDR2 SQIVND (reference sequence). Some clones are missing from TCRdb's copy, which holds only in-frame ones; the method was immunoSEQ multiplex PCR. The sample shows approximately 70,000 clones, over 80% of them seen only once. The chain employs TRBV19 and TRBJ1-5; no clear D. Sequenced sample: blood. The TCR comes from a man aged 55 to 69 in good health. CDR3 in amino acids: CASSISDSNQPQHF. CDR3 DNA sequence: TGTGCCAGTAGTATTTCCGATTCTAATCAGCCCCAGCATTTT. The variable domain in full, with the rest retrieved from reference TRBV19 and TRBJ1-5, is DGGITQSPKYLFRKEGQNVTLSCEQNLNHDAMYWYRQDPGQGLRLIYYSQIVNDFQKGDIAEGYSVSREKKESFPLTVTSAQKNPTAFYLCASSISDSNQPQHFGDGTRLSIL.